What follows is one TCR beta chain and its context. Trimming took 0 bases from V and 2 from J; bases not matched to a gene: 9. Germline V gene data show CDR1 as MNHNY and CDR2 as SVGAGI (reference sequence). This CDR3 is 17 amino acids long. This sample stems from a study of identical twins. Using its own MiXCR run on the 5' RACE reads, TCRdb lists one record per CDR3 protein. The sample records about 390,000 distinct CDR3 sequences, approximately 8.7% being singletons. J is TRBJ2-5 and V is TRBV6-6, with 7 positions matching TRBD1. Specimen: naive T cells sorted from blood. The clonotype originates from a woman between 50 and 59 years old in good health. This CDR3 reads CASSYSWGTEPQETQYF. CDR3 DNA sequence: TGTGCCAGCAGTTACTCGTGGGGGACAGAGCCTCAAGAGACCCAGTACTTC.